In its sample, the clone carrying this TCR beta chain was seen a few times. TCRdb analysed the 5' RACE reads with MiXCR anew, one entry per CDR3 protein. The sample lists some 1,600,000 distinct CDR3 sequences, about 32% occurring once. These data belong to a study of identical twins. With 7 bases removed from V and 4 bases from J, the gap between germline ends came to 14 bases. CDR3 length equals 14 residues. Germline lookup yields CDR1 LNHDA and CDR2 SQIVND (reference sequence). The receptor was isolated from a newborn girl in good health. The chain recombines TRBV19 with TRBJ1-5; D unclear. The specimen sequenced was cord blood. The CDR3 region is CASTKGQFNQPQHF. The CDR3 DNA is TGTGCCAGTACCAAGGGCCAGTTTAATCAGCCCCAGCATTTT.